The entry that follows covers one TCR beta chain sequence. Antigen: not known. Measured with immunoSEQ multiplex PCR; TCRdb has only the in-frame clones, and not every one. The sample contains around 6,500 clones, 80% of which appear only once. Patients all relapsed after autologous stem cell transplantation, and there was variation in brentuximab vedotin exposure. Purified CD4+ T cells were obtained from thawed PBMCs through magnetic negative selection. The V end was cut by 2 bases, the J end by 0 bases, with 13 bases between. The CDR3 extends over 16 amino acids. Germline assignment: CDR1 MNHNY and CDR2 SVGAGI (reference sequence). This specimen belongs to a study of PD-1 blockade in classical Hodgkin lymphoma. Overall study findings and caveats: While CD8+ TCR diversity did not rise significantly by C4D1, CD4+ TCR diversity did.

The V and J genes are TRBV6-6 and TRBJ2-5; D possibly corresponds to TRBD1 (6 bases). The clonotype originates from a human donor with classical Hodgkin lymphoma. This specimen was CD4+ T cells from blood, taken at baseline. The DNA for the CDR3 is TGTGCCAGCAGTTACCAGGGGCAGGGGTACCAAGAGACCCAGTACTTC. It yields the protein CASSYQGQGYQETQYF.